The clone carrying this TCR beta chain was recorded only once. Its antigen is undetermined. The sample is drawn from a study of chemoradiotherapy in HPV16-positive cancers. As for the study in general: Candidate HPV-specific T-cell clones and common TCR motifs came from functional assays in a couple of HPV16-positive patients. Study-wide points: Candidate HPV-specific clones and E7-related TCR motifs grew in tumor during treatment.

Sequencing used immunoSEQ multiplex PCR; TCRdb keeps in-frame clones, though not all of them. The sample contains around 33,000 clones, 70% to 90% of which appear only once. Over chemoradiotherapy, repertoires were sampled more than once. Germline CDR1 and CDR2: MNHEY and SVGAGI. The CDR3 extends over 12 amino acids. Trimming cost V 2 bases and J 1 base, with 2 bases left between them. The sequence was obtained from a human donor with HPV-associated anogenital cancer. The rearrangement links TRBV6-5 to TRBJ1-1; D is ambiguous. Sequencing was performed on blood, taken from a patient who underwent chemoradiotherapy. The CDR3 sequence: CASSYQNTEAFF. For the CDR3, the DNA is TGTGCCAGCAGTTACCAGAACACTGAAGCTTTCTTT.